This T cell receptor (beta chain) was identified in a study of blood T cell repertoires in COVID-19. Overall study: Specimens from acute and convalescent COVID-19 originated in the United States, Italy and Spain. PBMCs, B-cell-depleted T cells, or T cells were the source of the cDNA or gDNA that made up the material.

Per the authors' pipeline: Quantification of nucleated cells was approximated via reference gene primer amplification. Produced via immunoSEQ multiplex PCR; TCRdb's table is partial and in-frame only. The DNA gave D and trimming, while V, J and clone size come from that table. The sample lists just under 90,000 clones, more than 90% occurring once. The germline V gene encodes CDR1 MNHEY and CDR2 SVGAGI. The CDR3 covers 11 residues. V was cut by 3 bases and J by 8 bases, with 5 bases left in between. V is TRBV6-5 and J is TRBJ2-1; D gene uncertain. This clonotype originated in a man aged 55 to 70 with acute or convalescent COVID-19. Sequenced material: peripheral blood. This CDR3 reads CASSYSDEQFF. In DNA, the CDR3 is TGTGCCAGCAGTTATTCGGATGAGCAGTTCTTC.